The rows below give T cell receptor beta chains drawn from one sample of a study of shared clonotypes between healthy human individuals. Repertoires were generated with immunoSEQ multiplex PCR, while TCRdb's copy carries only in-frame clones and drops some. This table has some 2,100,000 clones, approximately 94% appearing once. Input material: naive CD4+ T cells sorted from blood. The receptor source for this set is a man between 18 and 29 years old in good health. Each CDR3 is given with its conserved first and last residue. The D gene is left open where the match is weak. Only part of the rows carry a size: once, few, many, or a class if the clone is expanded.

NA	NA	TRBV7-9	TRBJ1-3	CASSLDGRSGNTIYF	TGTGCCAGCAGCTTAGACGGACGCTCTGGAAACACCATATATTTT
TRBD1	NA	TRBV5-5	TRBJ1-1	CASSPWDRNTEAFF	TGTGCCAGCAGCCCGTGGGACAGGAACACTGAAGCTTTCTTT
NA	NA	TRBV28	TRBJ1-3	CASSILQGLSGNTIYF	TGTGCCAGCAGTATACTACAGGGTTTATCTGGAAACACCATATATTTT
NA	once	TRBV6-6	TRBJ1-3	CASSSPSSGNTIYF	TGTGCCAGCAGCTCTCCATCCTCTGGAAACACCATATATTTT
NA	once	TRBV4-3	TRBJ2-1	CASSQEFGREQFF	TGCGCCAGCAGCCAAGAATTCGGCCGGGAGCAGTTCTTC
NA	NA	TRBV6-5	TRBJ2-2	CASRVGTKNTGELFF	TGTGCCAGCAGAGTCGGGACAAAGAACACCGGGGAGCTGTTTTTT
NA	NA	TRBV7-9	TRBJ2-3	CASSWGTGTDTQYF	TGTGCCAGCAGTTGGGGCACCGGCACAGATACGCAGTATTTT
NA	NA	TRBV7-2	TRBJ2-4	CASSPQGDIQYF	TGTGCCAGCAGTCCACAGGGTGACATTCAGTACTTC
TRBD1	NA	TRBV27	TRBJ1-2	CASSSRGSGYTF	TGTGCCAGCAGCTCCAGGGGGTCCGGCTACACCTTC
NA	NA	TRBV5-4	TRBJ1-1	CASIDTGGTLNTEAFF	TGTGCCAGCATCGACACAGGCGGGACATTGAACACTGAAGCTTTCTTT
TRBD1	NA	TRBV29-1	TRBJ1-1	CSVSGQGTTEAFF	TGCAGCGTCTCGGGACAGGGCACCACTGAAGCTTTCTTT
NA	once	TRBV30	TRBJ1-5	CAWSGKENQPQHF	TGTGCCTGGAGTGGGAAAGAGAATCAGCCCCAGCATTTT
NA	NA	TRBV7-2	TRBJ2-3	CASSLVSGITDTQYF	TGTGCCAGCAGCTTAGTTAGCGGAATAACAGATACGCAGTATTTT
TRBD2	NA	TRBV19	TRBJ2-7	CASSTLAGGLEQYF	TGTGCCAGTAGTACACTAGCGGGAGGGCTCGAGCAGTACTTC
NA	NA	TRBV19	TRBJ1-5	CASSQGNQPQHF	TGTGCCAGTAGCCAGGGCAATCAGCCCCAGCATTTT
NA	NA	TRBV2	TRBJ2-2	CASSEDVPANTGELFF	TGTGCCAGCAGTGAAGATGTGCCAGCGAACACCGGGGAGCTGTTTTTT
NA	NA	TRBV4-3	TRBJ2-7	CASSQDEYYEQYF	TGCGCCAGCAGCCAAGATGAGTACTACGAGCAGTACTTC
NA	NA	TRBV18	TRBJ1-1	CASSPSGTGNTEAFF	TGTGCCAGCTCACCATCCGGGACGGGGAACACTGAAGCTTTCTTT
TRBD1	NA	TRBV6-6	TRBJ2-7	CASTPPGTGGYEQYF	TGTGCCAGCACCCCCCCCGGGACAGGGGGCTACGAGCAGTACTTC
NA	NA	TRBV10-3	TRBJ1-1	CAISLLQGNTEAFF	TGTGCCATCAGTTTACTTCAGGGGAACACTGAAGCTTTCTTT
NA	NA	TRBV2	TRBJ2-5	CASRRIRGETQYF	TGTGCCAGCAGGCGGATTAGAGGAGAGACCCAGTACTTC
TRBD2	NA	TRBV6-5	TRBJ2-7	CASHKAGSYEQYF	TGTGCCAGCCACAAAGCGGGATCCTACGAGCAGTACTTC
NA	NA	TRBV9	TRBJ1-2	CASRDPRVHGVYGYTF	TGTGCCAGCAGAGACCCCAGGGTTCATGGGGTCTATGGCTACACCTTC
NA	once	TRBV10-3	TRBJ2-1	CAISELPSSYNEQFF	TGTGCCATCAGCGAACTTCCGAGCTCCTACAATGAGCAGTTCTTC
NA	NA	TRBV13	TRBJ1-2	CASSLEGDGYTF	TGTGCCAGCAGCTTAGAAGGGGATGGCTACACCTTC
NA	NA	TRBV30	TRBJ1-4	CAWSPAQRLNEKLFF	TGTGCCTGGAGTCCCGCACAGCGGTTAAATGAAAAACTGTTTTTT
NA	NA	TRBV9	TRBJ2-3	CASSPDPLTDTQYF	TGTGCCAGCAGCCCAGACCCCCTCACAGATACGCAGTATTTT
NA	NA	TRBV6-1	TRBJ1-4	CASSVRKATNEKLFF	TGTGCCAGCAGTGTCCGAAAAGCAACTAATGAAAAACTGTTTTTT
NA	NA	TRBV5-1	TRBJ2-5	CASSSGGSETQYF	TGCGCCAGCAGCTCTGGGGGTTCAGAGACCCAGTACTTC
TRBD1	NA	TRBV29-1	TRBJ2-7	CSVGTGTYEQYF	TGCAGCGTCGGGACAGGGACCTACGAGCAGTACTTC
NA	NA	TRBV5-1	TRBJ2-7	CASSLEGSSYEQYF	TGCGCCAGCAGCTTGGAGGGGAGCTCCTACGAGCAGTACTTC
NA	NA	TRBV18	TRBJ1-1	CASSPGVGMNTEAFF	TGTGCCAGCTCCCCGGGGGTGGGAATGAACACTGAAGCTTTCTTT
NA	NA	TRBV7-2	TRBJ1-5	CASSLERDQPQHF	TGTGCCAGCAGCTTAGAGAGGGATCAGCCCCAGCATTTT
NA	NA	TRBV6-1	TRBJ1-2	CASSEASGGPYGYTF	TGTGCCAGCAGTGAAGCTAGTGGCGGACCCTATGGCTACACCTTC
NA	NA	TRBV5-4	TRBJ1-3	CASSSPGSGNTIYF	TGTGCCAGCAGCTCCCCGGGCTCTGGAAACACCATATATTTT
NA	once	TRBV2	TRBJ2-7	CASSVRDRGSSYEQYF	TGTGCCAGCAGTGTCCGGGACCGGGGAAGCTCCTACGAGCAGTACTTC
NA	NA	TRBV6-1	TRBJ1-2	CASSELPGYGYTF	TGTGCCAGCAGTGAACTTCCTGGATATGGCTACACCTTC
TRBD1	NA	TRBV30	TRBJ1-5	CAWSDRGSNQPQHF	TGTGCCTGGAGCGACAGGGGTAGCAATCAGCCCCAGCATTTT
TRBD1	NA	TRBV19	TRBJ2-3	CASSLGTVSTDTQYF	TGTGCCAGTAGTCTCGGGACAGTTAGCACAGATACGCAGTATTTT
TRBD1	NA	TRBV6-1	TRBJ1-2	CASRQTGALYGYTF	TGTGCCAGCAGGCAGACAGGGGCTCTCTATGGCTACACCTTC
NA	NA	TRBV2	TRBJ2-7	CASSGRRDYEQYF	TGTGCCAGCAGTGGTCGACGGGACTACGAGCAGTACTTC
NA	NA	TRBV4-1	TRBJ2-7	CASSPQRTLFMEQYF	TGCGCCAGCAGCCCCCAGCGAACCTTGTTCATGGAGCAGTACTTC
NA	NA	TRBV7-9	TRBJ2-3	CASRPGSFTDTQYF	TGTGCCAGCCGACCGGGGTCCTTCACAGATACGCAGTATTTT
NA	NA	TRBV6-1	TRBJ1-6	CASSEDMNSPLHF	TGTGCCAGCAGTGAAGACATGAATTCACCCCTCCACTTT
NA	NA	TRBV2	TRBJ1-1	CAGRTVTEAFF	TGTGCCGGAAGGACAGTCACTGAAGCTTTCTTT